These T cell receptor beta chains were read from a single sample in a study of Ad26.COV2.S vaccination and SARS-CoV-2 variants. Produced via immunoSEQ multiplex PCR; TCRdb's table is partial and in-frame only. The sample holds about 400,000 clones, 89% seen once. The input for sequencing was peripheral blood, taken in a trial of Ad26.COV2.S vaccine versus placebo. These receptors were collected from a person aged 18-60 years who received the Ad26.COV2.S COVID-19 vaccine or a placebo. CDR3s include the opening cysteine and the closing phenylalanine or tryptophan. A D gene is named only where the DNA matches it firmly. Clone size is stated in some rows and not others, as once, few, many or a class when expanded.

J gene	V gene	clone size	D gene	CDR3 DNA	CDR3 protein
TRBJ1-2	TRBV19	once	TRBD1	TGTGCCAGTGAAGACAGGGGGAAAAACTATGGCTACACCTTC	CASEDRGKNYGYTF
TRBJ2-6	TRBV7-6	NA	NA	TGTGCCAGCAGCTTAAGGAGCTCTGGGGCCAACGTCCTGACTTTC	CASSLRSSGANVLTF
TRBJ1-3	TRBV18	NA	TRBD1	TGTGCCAGCTCACCAAGGACAGGGGCAGGAAACACCATATATTTT	CASSPRTGAGNTIYF
TRBJ1-3	TRBV28	NA	TRBD1	TGTGCCAGCAGTTCCCCTCCGAGACAGGGGGCTGGAAACACCATATATTTT	CASSSPPRQGAGNTIYF
TRBJ1-3	TRBV3-1/TRBV3-2	few	TRBD1	TGTGCCAGCAGCCCGGACAGGAGCTCTGGAAACACCATATATTTT	CASSPDRSSGNTIYF
TRBJ2-1	TRBV11-3	once	TRBD2	TGTGCCAGCAGCCCCCGTGGGACTAGCGGGATCTATGAGCAGTTCTTC	CASSPRGTSGIYEQFF
TRBJ2-5	TRBV6-6	NA	NA	TGTGCCAGCAGTTACTCGACTGGCGGGGTTGGGACCCAGTACTTC	CASSYSTGGVGTQYF
TRBJ1-3	TRBV18	NA	NA	TGTGCCAGCTCACCAACACGGGGAAACACCATATATTTT	CASSPTRGNTIYF
TRBJ1-5	TRBV28	NA	TRBD1	TGTGCCAGCAGTTTCTCAGGGGGAGTAAGCAATCAGCCCCAGCATTTT	CASSFSGGVSNQPQHF
TRBJ2-2	TRBV5-5	NA	NA	TGTGCCAGCAGCCCCTCGACTCGTACCGGGGAGCTGTTTTTT	CASSPSTRTGELFF
TRBJ1-5	TRBV30	NA	NA	TGTGCCAGCAGGGTCAATCAGCCCCAGCATTTT	CASRVNQPQHF
TRBJ1-4	TRBV6-5	NA	NA	TGTGCCATCCGGGGGCTGAAGGGGGAAAAACTGTTTTTT	CAIRGLKGEKLFF
TRBJ2-1	TRBV30	NA	NA	TGTGCCTGGAGTGCGGCGGGACTCCGCGAGGGGCAGTTCTTC	CAWSAAGLREGQFF
TRBJ1-1	TRBV30	NA	NA	TGTGCCTGGAGTAGGGGGAGGAACACTGAAGCTTTCTTT	CAWSRGRNTEAFF
TRBJ1-2	TRBV14	NA	NA	TGTGCCAGCAGCCAGGCAGGGTATGGCTACACCTTC	CASSQAGYGYTF
TRBJ1-1	TRBV12-3/TRBV12-4	NA	NA	TGTGCCAGCAGTTTGAAACAGAACACTGAAGCTTTCTTT	CASSLKQNTEAFF